This entry lists 12 T cell receptor beta chains sequenced from one sample in a study of CD8 T cells in Susac syndrome. When the RNA was reverse transcribed, random hexamers were used with an input of about 0.5 to 1 ug. TCRdb re-called the immunoSEQ multiplex PCR reads with MiXCR, one entry per CDR3 protein. Here the sample spans approximately 210,000 distinct CDR3 sequences, around 93% being singletons. Sequencing used CD4+ T cells from PBMCs. Receptors originate from a human donor with Susac syndrome.

This clonotype came up once. The chain recombines TRBV6-2 or TRBV6-3 with TRBJ1-1; the D is unclear. V dropped 2 bases and J dropped 4 bases, with 8 bases sitting between them. The CDR3 length is 13 residues. Germline CDR1 MNHEY, CDR2 SVGEGT. CDR3 coding DNA: TGTGCCAGCAGTTACCAGGTACGCACTGAAGCTTTCTTT. This codes for CASSYQVRTEAFF.

V and J are TRBV20-1 and TRBJ2-1; 12 bases align to TRBD2. CDR3 size: 14 residues. CDR1 and CDR2 from the germline V gene are DFQATT and SNEGSKA (reference sequence). The V segment lost 3 bases and the J segment 5 bases; nucleotides outside the gene matches: 2. The CDR3 loop reads CSASLAGGNNEQFF. As DNA, the CDR3 is TGCAGTGCTAGCCTAGCGGGGGGGAACAATGAGCAGTTCTTC.

This chain uses TRBV10-3 with TRBJ1-6; TRBD1 matches at 8 bases. V lost 0 bases and J lost 7; bases outside the gene matches: 2. Germline-derived CDR1 and CDR2 are ENHRY and SYGVKD. This CDR3 region has 15 residues. This CDR3 is CAISESGQANSPLHF. The DNA of the CDR3 is TGTGCCATCAGTGAGTCGGGACAGGCCAATTCACCCCTCCACTTT.

CDR3: CASSLTRADSPLHF. The CDR3 bases are TGTGCCAGCAGCTTAACCAGGGCTGATTCACCCCTCCACTTT. The V call is TRBV7-9, the J call TRBJ1-6, with D possibly matching TRBD1 (5 bases). The V gene's germline CDR1 is SEHNR and CDR2 FQNEAQ (reference sequence). There are 14 residues in the CDR3. Trimming stripped 2 bases from V and 8 bases from J, with 10 bases between.

The chain has TRBV20-1 and TRBJ2-1, with TRBD1 matching over 10 bases. CDR3 size: 14 residues. V lost 3 bases to trimming and J lost 7 bases; unmatched junction nucleotides: 6. Germline CDR1 DFQATT, CDR2 SNEGSKA (reference sequence). CDR3 in DNA: TGCAGTGCTAGCACCCCGGGACAGGGGAATGAGCAGTTCTTC. As protein: CSASTPGQGNEQFF.

The V gene is TRBV29-1, the J gene TRBJ2-7; D is possibly TRBD2 (6 bases). Germline-derived CDR1 and CDR2 are SQVTM and ANQGSEA. V was cut by 4 bases and J by 2 bases, with 12 bases left in between. There are 13 residues in the CDR3. For the CDR3, the DNA is TGCAGCGTTGGGCGGGATCATACCTACGAGCAGTACTTC. Its protein is CSVGRDHTYEQYF.

The chain combines TRBV29-1 with TRBJ2-2; 9 nucleotides match TRBD2. CDR3 length equals 16 residues. CDR1 is SQVTM and CDR2 is ANQGSEA in the germline V gene. The ends lost 6 bases at V and 0 bases at J; junction bases unmatched: 8. The CDR3 sequence is CSVQPAGGANTGELFF. CDR3 in DNA: TGCAGCGTGCAACCGGCGGGGGGGGCGAACACCGGGGAGCTGTTTTTT.

This sequence joins TRBV7-9 and TRBJ2-7; TRBD1 aligns across 9 bases. The germline gives CDR1 SEHNR, CDR2 FQNEAQ (reference sequence). J gave up 1 base and V 4 bases, and 5 bases lay outside the gene matches. The CDR3 runs 15 residues. CDR3 in DNA: TGTGCCAGCAGCTGGGGACAGGGAGGTTCCTACGAGCAGTACTTC. Encoded protein: CASSWGQGGSYEQYF.

The V and J genes are TRBV4-2 and TRBJ2-1; maybe TRBD2 (5 bases). V dropped 0 bases and J dropped 5 bases, with 14 bases sitting between them. Germline V CDR1 and CDR2: LGHNA, YNFKEQ. The CDR3 totals 16 residues. In DNA form, the CDR3 reads TGTGCCAGCAGCCAAGAGGGCGGGCGACGTAACAATGAGCAGTTCTTC. Translated, it gives CASSQEGGRRNNEQFF.

The V and J genes are TRBV5-4 and TRBJ2-2; 9 nucleotides agree with TRBD1. V shed 0 bases, J shed 2 bases, and the junction held 2 bases outside the gene matches. CDR1 SGHNT and CDR2 YYREEE come from the germline V gene (reference sequence). The CDR3 runs to 16 residues. In DNA form, the CDR3 reads TGTGCCAGCAGCTTGGTGGGACAGGGTAACACCGGGGAGCTGTTTTTT. Its protein is CASSLVGQGNTGELFF. Drawing the rest from reference TRBV5-4 and TRBJ2-2, the complete variable domain is ETGVTQSPTHLIKTRGQQVTLRCSSQSGHNTVSWYQQALGQGPQFIFQYYREEENGRGNFPPRFSGLQFPNYSSELNVNALELDDSALYLCASSLVGQGNTGELFFGEGSRLTVL.

V usage is TRBV7-2 and J usage is TRBJ2-6; 7 positions agree with TRBD1. V was pared by 3 bases and J by 0 bases, with 5 bases of the junction left unmatched. This CDR3 contains 17 residues. In germline, CDR1 is SGHTA, CDR2 FQGNSA. CDR3 amino acids: CASSLGQLSSGANVLTF. The DNA of the CDR3 is TGTGCCAGCAGCTTGGGACAGCTAAGCTCTGGGGCCAACGTCCTGACTTTC.

The rearrangement uses TRBV6-1 and TRBJ2-7; D is possibly TRBD1 (6 bases). CDR1 and CDR2 (germline): MNHNS, SASEGT. There are 15 residues in the CDR3. The ends were cut back, 6 bases at V and 1 base at J, with 16 bases in the middle. CDR3 residues: CASSRTVTLSYEQYF. The CDR3 nucleotides are TGTGCCAGCAGCAGGACAGTAACCTTATCCTACGAGCAGTACTTC.